This T cell receptor (beta chain) was observed in a study of shared clonotypes between healthy human individuals. Study-wide background: Three plates were used per donor for CD4 naive, three for CD4 memory, two for CD8 naive and one for CD8 memory.

V was clipped by 0 bases and J by 9 bases, with 13 bases between them. The CDR3 is 14 residues long. Germline lookup yields CDR1 SGDLS and CDR2 YYNGEE. Profiling relied on immunoSEQ multiplex PCR, and the TCRdb table lists in-frame clones only, not all of them. This table has 2 million to 2.5 million clones, over 85% appearing once. The chain uses TRBV9 and TRBJ2-1; D possibly uses TRBD1 or TRBD2 (6 bases each). Input material: naive CD4+ T cells from PBMCs. Subset here: CD45RA+ positively selected. The source of this sequence is a man younger than 30 in good health. Some clones in this sample may be carry-over from other donors' samples. As DNA, the CDR3 is TGTGCCAGCAGCGTAGTGTGGAGGGACACTGAGCAGTTCTTC. As protein: CASSVVWRDTEQFF.